This TCR beta chain was found in a study of cytomegalovirus exposure and HLA in healthy donors. Overall study findings and caveats: A further, later analysis showed that HLA-associated TCR beta chains (compared with equally common others) were more clonally expanded.

V trimming: 4 bases; J trimming: 1 base; junction bases outside the gene matches: 3. Germline CDR1 MDHEN, CDR2 SYDVKM. The CDR3 extends over 14 amino acids. In the case of this clone: Its target is not known.

Vbeta (60) and Jbeta (13) primers were used in the PCR. Libraries were prepared by immunoSEQ multiplex PCR; TCRdb keeps only in-frame clonotypes and omits some of them. Of 120,000 or so clones in the sample, approximately 82% were seen once. The clonotype comes from a man aged 18 to 29 in good health and CMV-seropositive. Sequenced input: PBMCs. The rearrangement links TRBV28 to TRBJ1-2, with 7 bases matching TRBD1. The CDR3 spells CASSYQGGNYGYTF. CDR3 bases: TGTGCCAGCAGTTACCAGGGGGGTAACTATGGCTACACCTTC.